The 26 T cell receptor beta chains presented below share a single source sample, sequenced in a study of T cells after yellow fever vaccination. TCRdb re-derived calls from the 5' RACE reads in MiXCR, one entry per CDR3 protein. This table has 500,000 to 650,000 distinct CDR3 sequences, approximately 13% appearing once. This specimen was PBMCs, taken on the day of the yellow fever booster vaccination. All receptors derive from a man aged 30 to 39 who received the YFV17D yellow fever vaccine.

The V gene is TRBV9, the J gene TRBJ2-7; tentative D call: TRBD2 (5 bases). The length of the CDR3 is 14 residues. Trimming shortened V by 2 bases and J by 5 bases, and 14 bases separated the two germline ends. Germline loops: CDR1 SGDLS, CDR2 YYNGEE. CDR3 sequence: CASSVTTRWDEQYF. CDR3 nucleotides: TGTGCCAGCAGCGTTACCACTAGATGGGACGAGCAGTACTTC.

This clonotype was counted a few times. This chain joins TRBV19 and TRBJ2-3; weak D call: TRBD1 (5 bases). Per germline, CDR1 LNHDA and CDR2 SQIVND (reference sequence). Deletions cut 6 bases from V and 1 base from J, with 8 bases between. The CDR3 length is 13 residues. CDR3 DNA: TGTGCCAGTAGGGCGACAGGCACAGATACGCAGTATTTT. As protein: CASRATGTDTQYF.

This clonotype was picked up many times. V usage is TRBV5-1 and J usage is TRBJ2-1; 7 positions match TRBD1. The CDR3 is 18 residues long. The trim removed 0 bases at V and 3 bases at J, leaving 12 bases unmatched. Per the germline V gene, CDR1 is SGHRS and CDR2 is YFSETQ. Here the CDR3 DNA reads TGCGCCAGCAGCTTGGCCGGGACAAGGACAGGCGGCTACAATGAGCAGTTCTTC. It translates to CASSLAGTRTGGYNEQFF.

The V gene is TRBV5-4, the J gene TRBJ2-4; a weak D match, TRBD2 (6 bases). The germline V gene has CDR1 SGHNT and CDR2 YYREEE (reference sequence). The CDR3 spans 15 residues. The V gene lost 1 base and the J gene lost 0 bases, with 8 bases spanning the gap. The CDR3 region has the DNA TGTGCCAGCAGCTTGCGGGGACTAGCCAAAAACATTCAGTACTTC. Amino acid sequence: CASSLRGLAKNIQYF.

Many counts were recorded for this clonotype. The chain is built from TRBV6-5 and TRBJ1-2, with D maybe TRBD1 (5 bases). The CDR3 has 13 residues. Germline loops: CDR1 MNHEY, CDR2 SVGAGI. V lost 0 bases, J lost 6 bases, and 8 bases lay in between. This chain's CDR3 is CASSYSSGDGYTF. The DNA of the CDR3 is TGTGCCAGCAGTTACTCTTCGGGGGATGGCTACACCTTC.

This clonotype was seen only a few times. DNA of the CDR3: TGTGCCAGCAGCGCGGAGCCACTAGCGTACTACGAGCAGTACTTC. Translated, it gives CASSAEPLAYYEQYF. The chain combines TRBV5-6 with TRBJ2-7; TRBD2 aligns across 7 bases. Germline lookup yields CDR1 SGHDT and CDR2 YYEEEE. The CDR3 runs 15 residues. Trimming took 4 bases from V and 3 from J; bases not matched to a gene: 10.

V and J are TRBV9 and TRBJ2-2, with 7 bases identical to TRBD2. The CDR3 consists of 17 residues. CDR1 is SGDLS and CDR2 is YYNGEE in the germline V gene. The V and J ends lost 1 base and 3 bases, in that order; junction bases with no gene match: 9. This chain's CDR3 is CASSVTPGGMDTGELFF. For the CDR3, the DNA is TGTGCCAGCAGCGTAACCCCGGGAGGAATGGACACCGGGGAGCTGTTTTTT.

This clonotype has only a few counts. This chain's CDR3 is CASSLAAGGSYNEQFF. CDR3 coding DNA: TGTGCCAGCAGCTTAGCGGCCGGGGGCTCCTACAATGAGCAGTTCTTC. J is TRBJ2-1 and V is TRBV7-2; tentative D call: TRBD2 (6 bases). CDR1 is SGHTA, CDR2 FQGNSA, per germline. V lost 0 bases to trimming and J lost 0 bases, with 9 bases between them. The CDR3 is 16 residues long.

This clonotype was counted only a few times. The chain couples TRBV12-3 or TRBV12-4 to TRBJ2-2; 10 bases are a match to TRBD2. J was trimmed by 7 bases and V by 5 bases; bases with no gene match: 4. The CDR3 length is 14 residues. DNA for the CDR3: TGTGCCAGCAGTAGACTAGCGGGTGACGGGGAGCTGTTTTTT. Protein product: CASSRLAGDGELFF.

This clonotype occurred a few times. CDR3 loop: CSATTGLWQFF. The CDR3 bases are TGCAGTGCTACTACCGGACTATGGCAGTTCTTC. V gene TRBV20-1 combines with J gene TRBJ2-1, with D perhaps TRBD2 (6 bases). The V and J ends lost 4 bases and 12 bases respectively, with 13 bases between them. The CDR3 contains 11 residues. Germline V gene sequence: CDR1 DFQATT, CDR2 SNEGSKA (reference sequence).

The J gene is TRBJ1-6, the V gene TRBV6-1; 7 bases agree with TRBD1. This CDR3 is 15 amino acids long. V was pared by 7 bases and J by 6 bases, with 9 bases of the junction left unmatched. Germline V CDR1 and CDR2: MNHNS, SASEGT. DNA for the CDR3: TGTGCCAGCACCGGGACAGTCCTCACTAATTCACCCCTCCACTTT. This codes for CASTGTVLTNSPLHF.

The chain is built from TRBV7-3 and TRBJ2-1, with 7 bases matching TRBD1. V lost 5 bases to trimming and J lost 2 bases; unmatched junction nucleotides: 15. Germline CDR1 is SGHTA and CDR2 is FQGTGA. This CDR3 region has 18 residues. This CDR3 reads CASSRLPNQQGTYNEQFF. As DNA, the CDR3 is TGTGCCAGCAGCCGCCTCCCCAATCAACAGGGGACCTACAATGAGCAGTTCTTC.

The J gene is TRBJ1-1, the V gene TRBV11-2, with D uncertain. CDR1 is SGHAT, CDR2 FQNNGV, per germline. The CDR3 contains 13 residues. The V end lost 2 bases, the J end lost 7 bases, and 11 bases lay between the germline ends. The CDR3 sequence: CASSLLVGIEAFF. The CDR3 nucleotides are TGTGCCAGCAGCTTATTAGTAGGGATTGAAGCTTTCTTT.

The V call is TRBV28, the J call TRBJ2-7; 10 positions match TRBD1. The germline V gene has CDR1 MDHEN and CDR2 SYDVKM. The junction had 4 bases not matched to a gene; V was cut back by 2 bases and J by 3 bases. CDR3 size: 15 residues. The CDR3 region is CASSLADRGYYEQYF. CDR3 DNA sequence: TGTGCCAGCAGTTTAGCGGACAGGGGGTACTACGAGCAGTACTTC.

V usage is TRBV11-2 and J usage is TRBJ2-7; TRBD1 or TRBD2 may be the D gene (5 bases each). The V end was cut by 2 bases, the J end by 7 bases, with 15 bases between. Per germline, CDR1 SGHAT and CDR2 FQNNGV. The CDR3 runs 14 residues. The CDR3 DNA is TGTGCCAGCAGCTTATATCAGGGACCGGGGGAGCAGTACTTC. This sequence encodes CASSLYQGPGEQYF.

A few counts support this clonotype. The V gene is TRBV7-2, the J gene TRBJ2-7, with a weak D call TRBD1 (5 bases). Trimming cost V 4 bases and J 5 bases, with 12 bases left between them. The CDR3 extends over 13 amino acids. Germline V gene lookup returns CDR1 SGHTA and CDR2 FQGNSA. The CDR3, as DNA: TGTGCCAGCAGCTCCAGGGTTCCCAACGAGCAGTACTTC. It is translated as CASSSRVPNEQYF.

This clonotype appeared a few times. This chain links TRBV7-3 with TRBJ2-5; 10 bases agree with TRBD2. Trimming at V came to 1 base and at J to 4 bases, leaving 3 bases not matched to a gene. The length of the CDR3 is 15 residues. Germline assignment: CDR1 SGHTA and CDR2 FQGTGA. The CDR3 loop is CASSLNGLAVETQYF. The CDR3, as DNA: TGTGCCAGCAGCTTAAATGGACTAGCGGTAGAGACCCAGTACTTC.

Many counts were recorded for this clonotype. The chain recombines TRBV18 with TRBJ2-3, with D perhaps given as TRBD1 or TRBD2 (5 bases each). This CDR3 is 14 amino acids long. The V end lost 2 bases, the J end lost 4 bases, and 10 bases lay between the germline ends. CDR1 is KGHSH, CDR2 LQKENI, per germline. CDR3 in amino acids: CASSPTGGSDTQYF. CDR3 DNA sequence: TGTGCCAGCTCACCAACAGGAGGTTCAGATACGCAGTATTTT.

This clonotype turned up a few times. The V and J genes are TRBV12-3 or TRBV12-4 and TRBJ2-7, with D possibly being TRBD2 (6 bases). The CDR3 loop spans 13 amino acids. Trimming took off 9 bases at V and 2 bases at J, with 14 bases between the two ends. CDR3 coding DNA: TGTGCCAGTGGACGGGACTCTACCTACGAGCAGTACTTC. Translation gives CASGRDSTYEQYF.

The CDR3 DNA reads as TGTGCCAGCAGTTACGGGACATCTAGCAATCAGCCCCAGCATTTT. Protein: CASSYGTSSNQPQHF. The J gene is TRBJ1-5, the V gene TRBV6-2 or TRBV6-3; a possible D gene is TRBD1 (6 bases). The CDR3 is made up of 15 amino acids. Germline CDR1 and CDR2: MNHEY and SVGEGT. V lost 2 bases, J lost 0 bases, and 8 bases lay in between.

This clonotype has only a few counts. V usage is TRBV12-3 or TRBV12-4 and J usage is TRBJ2-3, with D perhaps assigned TRBD1 or TRBD2 (5 bases each). V gave up 3 bases and J gave up 4 bases, with 8 bases separating them. The CDR3 is made up of 13 amino acids. CDR3 in DNA: TGTGCCAGCAGTTTCAGGGACCCAGATACGCAGTATTTT. Amino acid sequence: CASSFRDPDTQYF.

This clonotype was found a few times. The V gene is TRBV24-1, the J gene TRBJ2-7; the D gene is possibly TRBD1 (6 bases). The CDR3 has 15 amino acids. V was clipped by 1 base and J by 5 bases, with 14 bases between them. Germline V CDR1 and CDR2: KGHDR, SFDVKD. CDR3: CATSDFRDNKDEQYF. The CDR3 DNA is TGTGCCACCAGTGATTTCCGGGACAACAAGGACGAGCAGTACTTC.

This clonotype has more than one count but fewer than ten. The rearrangement joins TRBV20-1 to TRBJ2-7; the D is unclear. The CDR3 is 15 residues long. Per germline, CDR1 DFQATT and CDR2 SNEGSKA (reference sequence). V was pared by 0 bases and J by 2 bases, with 14 bases between. The CDR3: CSARDDKGYTYEQYF. CDR3 coding DNA: TGCAGTGCTAGAGATGATAAAGGGTACACCTACGAGCAGTACTTC.

This chain links TRBV12-3 or TRBV12-4 with TRBJ2-2, with D perhaps TRBD1 (6 bases). Trimming stripped 3 bases from V and 5 bases from J, with 13 bases between. CDR3 length: 15 residues. The CDR3 DNA is TGTGCCAGCAGTTTTTGGACAGTTACGACCGGGGAGCTGTTTTTT. Translation gives CASSFWTVTTGELFF.

V is TRBV10-2 and J is TRBJ2-7; the match to TRBD2 covers 14 bases. The V gene's germline CDR1 is WSHSY and CDR2 SAAADI. The V and J ends lost 7 bases and 4 bases, in that order; junction bases with no gene match: 9. The CDR3 loop spans 16 amino acids. The CDR3 here is CASIPGLAGVVYEQYF. CDR3 bases: TGCGCCAGCATTCCGGGACTAGCGGGAGTGGTTTACGAGCAGTACTTC.

This clonotype was seen only a few times. The chain combines TRBV4-3 with TRBJ2-5, with D perhaps matching TRBD1 (5 bases). The CDR3 extends over 15 amino acids. Per germline, CDR1 LGHNA and CDR2 YSLEER. V lost 0 bases to trimming and J lost 2 bases, with 10 bases between them. Here the CDR3 DNA reads TGCGCCAGCAGCCAAGATCAGGGCCCGCAAGAGACCCAGTACTTC. Protein: CASSQDQGPQETQYF.